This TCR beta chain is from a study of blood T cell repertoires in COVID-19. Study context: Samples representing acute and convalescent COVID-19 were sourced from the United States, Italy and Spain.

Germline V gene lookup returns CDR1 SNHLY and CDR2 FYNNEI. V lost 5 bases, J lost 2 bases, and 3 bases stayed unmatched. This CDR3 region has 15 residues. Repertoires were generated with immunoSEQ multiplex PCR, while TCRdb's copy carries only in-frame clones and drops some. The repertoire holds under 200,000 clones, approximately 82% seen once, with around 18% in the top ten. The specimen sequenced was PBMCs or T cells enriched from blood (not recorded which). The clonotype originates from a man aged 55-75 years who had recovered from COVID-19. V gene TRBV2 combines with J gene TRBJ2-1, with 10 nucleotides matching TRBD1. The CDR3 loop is CASSWGQGTYNEQFF. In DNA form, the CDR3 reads TGTGCCAGCAGTTGGGGACAGGGGACCTACAATGAGCAGTTCTTC.